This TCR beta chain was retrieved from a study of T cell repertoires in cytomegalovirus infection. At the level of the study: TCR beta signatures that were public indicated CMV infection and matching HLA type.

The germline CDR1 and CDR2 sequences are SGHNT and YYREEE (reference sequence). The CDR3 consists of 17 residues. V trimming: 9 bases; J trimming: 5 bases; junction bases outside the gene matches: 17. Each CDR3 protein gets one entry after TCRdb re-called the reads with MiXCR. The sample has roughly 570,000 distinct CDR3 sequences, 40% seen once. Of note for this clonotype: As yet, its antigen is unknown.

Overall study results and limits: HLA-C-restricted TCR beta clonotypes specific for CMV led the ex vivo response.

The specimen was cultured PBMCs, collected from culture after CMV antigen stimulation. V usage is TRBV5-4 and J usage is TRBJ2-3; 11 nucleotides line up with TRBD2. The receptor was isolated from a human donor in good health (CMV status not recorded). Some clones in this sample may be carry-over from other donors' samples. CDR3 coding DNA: TGTGCCACCACACCCCGACTAGCGGGGCCCGCCGTAGATACGCAGTATTTT. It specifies CATTPRLAGPAVDTQYF.